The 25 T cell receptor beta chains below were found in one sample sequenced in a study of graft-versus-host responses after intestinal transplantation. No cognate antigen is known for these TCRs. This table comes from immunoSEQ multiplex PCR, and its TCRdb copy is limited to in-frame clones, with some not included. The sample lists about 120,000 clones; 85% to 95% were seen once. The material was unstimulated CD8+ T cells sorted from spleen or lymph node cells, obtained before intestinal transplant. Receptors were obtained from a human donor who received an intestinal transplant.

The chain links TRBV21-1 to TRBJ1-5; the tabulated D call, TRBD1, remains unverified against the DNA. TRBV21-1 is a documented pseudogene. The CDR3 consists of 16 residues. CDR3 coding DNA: TGTGCCAGCTTCTCGCGCAGTGACAATAGCAATCAGCCCCAGCATTTT. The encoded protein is CASFSRSDNSNQPQHF.

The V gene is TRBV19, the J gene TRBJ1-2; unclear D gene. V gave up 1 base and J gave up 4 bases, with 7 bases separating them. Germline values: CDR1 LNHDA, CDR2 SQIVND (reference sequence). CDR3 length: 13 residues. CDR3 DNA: TGTGCCAGTAGTATAGTCGGGTTCTATGGCTACACCTTC. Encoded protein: CASSIVGFYGYTF.

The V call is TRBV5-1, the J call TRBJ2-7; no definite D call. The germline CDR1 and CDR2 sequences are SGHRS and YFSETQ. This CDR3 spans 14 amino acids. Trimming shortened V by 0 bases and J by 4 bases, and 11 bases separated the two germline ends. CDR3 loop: CASSLGPDPYEQYF. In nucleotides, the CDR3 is TGCGCCAGCAGCTTGGGCCCGGACCCGTACGAGCAGTACTTC.

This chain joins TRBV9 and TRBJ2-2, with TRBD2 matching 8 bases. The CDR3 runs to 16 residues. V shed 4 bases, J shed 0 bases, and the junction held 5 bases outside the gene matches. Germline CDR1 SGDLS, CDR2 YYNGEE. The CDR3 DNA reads TGTGCCAGCAGCCCCGAACTAGCGGCGAACACCGGGGAGCTGTTTTTT. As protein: CASSPELAANTGELFF.

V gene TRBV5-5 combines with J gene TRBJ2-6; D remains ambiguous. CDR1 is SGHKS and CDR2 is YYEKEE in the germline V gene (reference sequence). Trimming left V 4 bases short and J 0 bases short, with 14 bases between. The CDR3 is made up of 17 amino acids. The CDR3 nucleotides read TGTGCCAGCAGCGTGGATGACTTTAGCTCTGGGGCCAACGTCCTGACTTTC. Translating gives CASSVDDFSSGANVLTF.

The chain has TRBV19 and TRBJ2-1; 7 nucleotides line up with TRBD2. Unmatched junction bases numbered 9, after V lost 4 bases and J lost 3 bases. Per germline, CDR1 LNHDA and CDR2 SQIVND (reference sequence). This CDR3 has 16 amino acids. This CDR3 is CASSTLRLADYNEQFF. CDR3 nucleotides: TGTGCCAGTAGTACCCTTAGGCTAGCGGACTACAATGAGCAGTTCTTC.

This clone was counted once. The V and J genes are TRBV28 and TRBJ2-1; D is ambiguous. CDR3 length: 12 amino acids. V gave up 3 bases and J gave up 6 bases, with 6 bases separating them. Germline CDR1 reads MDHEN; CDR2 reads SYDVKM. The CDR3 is CASSFWRNEQFF. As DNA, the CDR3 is TGTGCCAGCAGTTTTTGGCGCAATGAGCAGTTCTTC. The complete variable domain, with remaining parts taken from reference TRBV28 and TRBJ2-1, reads DVKVTQSSRYLVKRTGEKVFLECVQDMDHENMFWYRQDPGLGLRLIYFSYDVKMKEKGDIPEGYSVSREKKERFSLILESASTNQTSMYLCASSFWRNEQFFGPGTRLTVL.

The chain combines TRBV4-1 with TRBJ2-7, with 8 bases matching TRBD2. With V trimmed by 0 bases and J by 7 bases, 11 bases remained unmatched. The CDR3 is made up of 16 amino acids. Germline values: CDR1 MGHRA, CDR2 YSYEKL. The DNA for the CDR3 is TGCGCCAGCAGCCAAGACTCCGGGACTAGGACGGGGGAGCAGTACTTC. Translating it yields CASSQDSGTRTGEQYF.

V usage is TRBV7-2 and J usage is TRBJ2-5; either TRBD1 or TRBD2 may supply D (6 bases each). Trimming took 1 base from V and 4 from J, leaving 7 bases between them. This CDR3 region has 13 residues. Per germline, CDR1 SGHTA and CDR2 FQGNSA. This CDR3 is CASSLEGGETQYF. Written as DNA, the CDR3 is TGTGCCAGCAGCTTAGAGGGGGGAGAGACCCAGTACTTC.

The CDR3 protein is CASSWDPVGNEQFF. CDR3 coding DNA: TGTGCCAGCAGTTGGGACCCGGTAGGGAATGAGCAGTTCTTC. The rearrangement joins TRBV6-1 to TRBJ2-1; D possibly matches TRBD1 or TRBD2 (5 bases each). V was cut by 5 bases and J by 7 bases, with 15 bases left in between. This CDR3 spans 14 amino acids. CDR1 is MNHNS, CDR2 SASEGT, per germline.

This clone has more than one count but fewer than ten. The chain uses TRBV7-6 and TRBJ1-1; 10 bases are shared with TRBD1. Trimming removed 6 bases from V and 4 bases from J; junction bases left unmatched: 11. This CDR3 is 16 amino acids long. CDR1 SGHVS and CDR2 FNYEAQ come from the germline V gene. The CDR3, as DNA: TGTGCCAGCAGTTCTAACCCGGGACAGGGGACCACTGAAGCTTTCTTT. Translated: CASSSNPGQGTTEAFF.

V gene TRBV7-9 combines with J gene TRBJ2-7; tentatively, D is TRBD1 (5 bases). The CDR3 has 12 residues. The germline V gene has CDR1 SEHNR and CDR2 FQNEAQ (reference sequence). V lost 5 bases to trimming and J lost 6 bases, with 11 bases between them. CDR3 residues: CASSPLGVEQYF. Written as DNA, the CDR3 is TGTGCCAGCAGCCCCCTAGGGGTCGAGCAGTACTTC.

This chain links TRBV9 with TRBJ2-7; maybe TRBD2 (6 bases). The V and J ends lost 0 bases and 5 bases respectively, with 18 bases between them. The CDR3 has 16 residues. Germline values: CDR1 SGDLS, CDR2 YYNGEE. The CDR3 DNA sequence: TGTGCCAGCAGCGTAGGATGGGCGAGTGGAGGGAACGAGCAGTACTTC. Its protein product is CASSVGWASGGNEQYF.

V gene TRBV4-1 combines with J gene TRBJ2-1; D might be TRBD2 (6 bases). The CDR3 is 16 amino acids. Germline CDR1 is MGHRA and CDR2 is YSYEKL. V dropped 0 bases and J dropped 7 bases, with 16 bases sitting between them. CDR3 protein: CASSQDEGLRGNEQFF. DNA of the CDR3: TGCGCCAGCAGCCAAGACGAGGGACTTAGGGGTAATGAGCAGTTCTTC.

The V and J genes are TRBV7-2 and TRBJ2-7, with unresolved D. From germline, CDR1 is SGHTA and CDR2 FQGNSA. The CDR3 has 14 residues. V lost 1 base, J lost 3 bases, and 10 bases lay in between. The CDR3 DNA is TGTGCCAGCAGCTTAGACAGCAGCTACTACGAGCAGTACTTC. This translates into CASSLDSSYYEQYF. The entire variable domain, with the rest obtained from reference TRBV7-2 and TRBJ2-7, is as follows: GAGVSQSPSNKVTEKGKDVELRCDPISGHTALYWYRQSLGQGLEFLIYFQGNSAPDKSGLPSDRFSAERTGGSVSTLTIQRTQQEDSAVYLCASSLDSSYYEQYFGPGTRLTVT.

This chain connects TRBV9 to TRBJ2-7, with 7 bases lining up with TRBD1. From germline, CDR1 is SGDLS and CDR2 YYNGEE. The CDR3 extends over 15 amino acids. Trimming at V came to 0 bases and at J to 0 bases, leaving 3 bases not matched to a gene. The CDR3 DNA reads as TGTGCCAGCAGCGTAGGACAGGGCAACTCCTACGAGCAGTACTTC. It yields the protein CASSVGQGNSYEQYF.

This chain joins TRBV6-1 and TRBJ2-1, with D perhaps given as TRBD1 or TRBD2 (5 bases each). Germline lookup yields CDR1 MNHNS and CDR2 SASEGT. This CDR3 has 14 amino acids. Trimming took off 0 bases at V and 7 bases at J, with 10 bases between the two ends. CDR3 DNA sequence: TGTGCCAGCAGTGAAGCTGCGAGGGGAAATGAGCAGTTCTTC. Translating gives CASSEAARGNEQFF.

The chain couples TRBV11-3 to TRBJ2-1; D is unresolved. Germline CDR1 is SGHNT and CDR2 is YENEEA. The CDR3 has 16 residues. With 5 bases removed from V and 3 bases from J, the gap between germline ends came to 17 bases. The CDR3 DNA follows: TGTGCCAGCAGCCCACCGGCCTGGTTCTTCTACAATGAGCAGTTCTTC. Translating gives CASSPPAWFFYNEQFF.

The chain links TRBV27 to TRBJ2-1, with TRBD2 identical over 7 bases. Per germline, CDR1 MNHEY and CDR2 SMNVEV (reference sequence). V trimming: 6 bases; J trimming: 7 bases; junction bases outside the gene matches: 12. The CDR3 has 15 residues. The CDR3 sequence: CASSYGLGALNEQFF. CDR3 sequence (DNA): TGTGCCAGCAGCTACGGACTAGGGGCCCTAAATGAGCAGTTCTTC.

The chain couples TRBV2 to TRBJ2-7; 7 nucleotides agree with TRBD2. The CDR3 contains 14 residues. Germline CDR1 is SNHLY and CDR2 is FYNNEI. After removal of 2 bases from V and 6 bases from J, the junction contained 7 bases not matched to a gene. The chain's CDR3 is CASSEFAGASEQYF. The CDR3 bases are TGTGCCAGCAGTGAATTTGCGGGAGCCTCCGAGCAGTACTTC.

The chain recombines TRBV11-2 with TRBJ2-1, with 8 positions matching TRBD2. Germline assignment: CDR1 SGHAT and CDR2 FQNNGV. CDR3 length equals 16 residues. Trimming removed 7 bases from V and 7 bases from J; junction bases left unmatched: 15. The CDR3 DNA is TGTGCCAGCACCCGGGGCCCGGGAGGGCCCTCGAATGAGCAGTTCTTC. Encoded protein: CASTRGPGGPSNEQFF.

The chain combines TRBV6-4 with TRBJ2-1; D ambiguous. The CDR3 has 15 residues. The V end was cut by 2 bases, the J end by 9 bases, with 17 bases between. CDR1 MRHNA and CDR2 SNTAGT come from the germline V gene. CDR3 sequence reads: CASSDEARAVGEQFF. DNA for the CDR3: TGTGCCAGCAGTGACGAAGCTAGGGCCGTCGGTGAGCAGTTCTTC.

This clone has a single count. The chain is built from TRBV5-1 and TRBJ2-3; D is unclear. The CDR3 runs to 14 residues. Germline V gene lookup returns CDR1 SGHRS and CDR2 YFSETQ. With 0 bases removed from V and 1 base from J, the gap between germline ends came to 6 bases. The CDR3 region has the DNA TGCGCCAGCAGCTTGGGCCTAGGCACAGATACGCAGTATTTT. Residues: CASSLGLGTDTQYF. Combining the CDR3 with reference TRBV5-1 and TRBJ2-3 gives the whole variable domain KAGVTQTPRYLIKTRGQQVTLSCSPISGHRSVSWYQQTPGQGLQFLFEYFSETQRNKGNFPGRFSGRQFSNSRSEMNVSTLELGDSALYLCASSLGLGTDTQYFGPGTRLTVL.

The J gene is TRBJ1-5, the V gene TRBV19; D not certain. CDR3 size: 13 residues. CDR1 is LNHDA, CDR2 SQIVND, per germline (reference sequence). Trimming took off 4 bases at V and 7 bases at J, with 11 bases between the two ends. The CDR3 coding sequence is TGTGCCAGTAGTAGCGCAAGGCGACAGCCCCAGCATTTT. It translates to CASSSARRQPQHF.

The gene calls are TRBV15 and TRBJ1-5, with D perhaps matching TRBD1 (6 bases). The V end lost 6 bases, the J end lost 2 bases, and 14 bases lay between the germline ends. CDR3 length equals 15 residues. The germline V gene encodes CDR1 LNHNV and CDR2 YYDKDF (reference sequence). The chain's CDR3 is CATRGSGTRNQPQHF. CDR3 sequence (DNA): TGTGCCACCAGAGGCAGTGGGACACGCAATCAGCCCCAGCATTTT.